One T cell receptor (beta chain) is described in this entry. Per the original data handling: The authors estimated nucleated cell counts from reference gene primer amplification. Sequencing used immunoSEQ multiplex PCR; TCRdb keeps in-frame clones, though not all of them. V, J and clone size are those of that table, while D and trimming were read from the DNA. The data contain 46,000 or so clones, 90% of them seen just once; the ten biggest clones take up over 15%. CDR3 size: 15 residues. Germline lookup yields CDR1 LNHNV and CDR2 YYDKDF (reference sequence). The V gene end was trimmed by 2 bases and the J gene end by 5 bases; junction bases not matched to a gene: 6. This entry is derived from a study of blood T cell repertoires in COVID-19. Looking at the study overall: Sites in the United States, Italy and Spain provided acute and convalescent COVID-19 samples.

Input material: peripheral blood. This chain links TRBV15 with TRBJ1-1; 9 bases map to TRBD1. The source of this sequence is a man aged 65 to 85 with active COVID-19. The CDR3 coding sequence is TGTGCCACCAGCAGACTGGGACAGGGTGGGACTGAAGCTTTCTTT. This translates into CATSRLGQGGTEAFF.